The T cell receptor beta chain under discussion was sequenced for a study of vaccination effects on CD4 cells after COVID-19. Study-wide background: Following the second dose by a median of 72 days, the post-vaccine samples were obtained.

TCRdb keeps only in-frame clones here, not all; method: immunoSEQ multiplex PCR. Altogether around 60,000 clones are present, about three quarters being singletons, with the ten largest covering less than 1.5%. Trimming removed 2 bases from V and 5 bases from J; junction bases left unmatched: 4. The CDR3 runs to 15 residues. Germline V CDR1 and CDR2: KGHDR, SFDVKD. The count of this clone is one. The antigen remains undetermined. Study-level findings and limits: Healthy vaccinees showed cross-reactivity with common cold coronaviruses in only 1 of 255 vaccine-induced clones.

Viral peptide pool expansion of antigen-specific CD4+ T cells preceded sequencing in the ViraFEST assay. Isolation of CD4+ T cells took place after less than twelve days of culture. Vaccine administered to participants consisted of two doses of either BNT162b2 or mRNA-1273. A density of approximately 2 million PBMC per well was used; these cells were cultured with around 11 IU/ml IL-2 and roughly 9.5 ug/ml peptides. The chain couples TRBV24-1 to TRBJ1-4, with 7 bases identical to TRBD1. The TCR was taken from a human donor who received a COVID-19 vaccine. The sequencing used CD4+ T cells from PBMCs cultured with HCoV-229E spike peptides, collected after COVID-19 vaccination. The CDR3 sequence is CATSDSETGNEKLFF. CDR3 nucleotides: TGTGCCACCAGTGATTCGGAGACAGGGAATGAAAAACTGTTTTTT.